Below, 9 T cell receptor beta chains from the same sample are listed, as sequenced in a study of blood T cell repertoires in COVID-19. TCRdb's copy holds only in-frame clones and misses some; the assay was immunoSEQ multiplex PCR. The table lists 300,000 to 400,000 clones, about 86% of them singletons, with about 4.2% in the top ten. Sequenced: PBMCs or T cells enriched from blood (not recorded which). The receptors derive from a woman aged 40 to 50 with acute COVID-19.

The rearrangement links TRBV19 to TRBJ1-5; D is undetermined. Germline loops: CDR1 LNHDA, CDR2 SQIVND (reference sequence). V lost 4 bases, J lost 5 bases, and 18 bases lay in between. This CDR3 contains 16 residues. The CDR3 DNA reads TGTGCCAGTAGTACAACCGGCCTGACCCTAGATCAGCCCCAGCATTTT. Translating gives CASSTTGLTLDQPQHF.

The rearrangement joins TRBV3-1 (or the pseudogene TRBV3-2) to TRBJ2-1, with 9 bases lining up with TRBD2. From germline, CDR1 is LGHDT and CDR2 YNNKEL (reference sequence). V lost 1 base to trimming and J lost 9 bases; unmatched junction nucleotides: 4. CDR3 length: 14 amino acids. The CDR3 bases are TGTGCCAGCAGCCAAGGCGGGAGGGCAGGTGAGCAGTTCTTC. Residues: CASSQGGRAGEQFF.

This clone has only one observation. The chain joins TRBV4-2 to TRBJ2-2, with 9 bases identical to TRBD1. This CDR3 region has 15 residues. J gave up 4 bases and V 5 bases, and 5 bases lay outside the gene matches. Looked up from germline, CDR1 is LGHNA and CDR2 is YNFKEQ. In DNA, the CDR3 is TGTGCCAGCAGCAGGGACAGGGCGGCCACCGGGGAGCTGTTTTTT. This translates into CASSRDRAATGELFF.

This clone appeared once. The gene calls are TRBV6-5 and TRBJ2-1; 8 bases line up with TRBD2. Germline V gene sequence: CDR1 MNHEY, CDR2 SVGAGI. The CDR3 spans 14 residues. Trimming took 6 bases from V and 6 from J; bases not matched to a gene: 7. The CDR3 sequence is CASSPKLAVNEQFF. The CDR3 nucleotides are TGTGCCAGCAGCCCAAAACTAGCGGTCAATGAGCAGTTCTTC.

The gene calls are TRBV7-3 and TRBJ2-3; TRBD2 matches at 11 bases. Germline lookup yields CDR1 SGHTA and CDR2 FQGTGA. V shed 5 bases, J shed 5 bases, and the junction held 9 bases outside the gene matches. This CDR3 spans 16 amino acids. CDR3 amino acids: CASSRGASGGIDTQYF. In DNA, the CDR3 is TGTGCCAGCAGCCGGGGCGCTAGCGGGGGGATAGATACGCAGTATTTT.

The chain links TRBV4-3 to TRBJ2-2; 15 bases line up with TRBD2. There are 17 residues in the CDR3. Germline assignment: CDR1 LGHNA and CDR2 YSLEER. Losses at the gene ends were 4 bases for V and 7 bases for J; bases not matched to a gene: 7. CDR3 DNA: TGCGCCAGCAGCCGGACTAGCGGGAGGGCCCGGGTCGGGGAGCTGTTTTTT. This encodes CASSRTSGRARVGELFF.

The chain employs TRBV7-2 and TRBJ2-7; weak D call: TRBD2 (5 bases). Per the germline V gene, CDR1 is SGHTA and CDR2 is FQGNSA. The ends were cut back, 10 bases at V and 2 bases at J, with 15 bases in the middle. The CDR3 is 13 residues long. CDR3 nucleotide sequence: TGTGCCACGAGGGCTGAGTCCACCTACGAGCAGTACTTC. Encoded protein: CATRAESTYEQYF. The full variable domain, in which reference TRBV7-2 and TRBJ2-7 provide the parts outside the CDR3, is GAGVSQSPSNKVTEKGKDVELRCDPISGHTALYWYRQSLGQGLEFLIYFQGNSAPDKSGLPSDRFSAERTGGSVSTLTIQRTQQEDSAVYLCATRAESTYEQYFGPGTRLTVT.

This clone was detected many times. The chain recombines TRBV5-1 with TRBJ2-7; 11 nucleotides align to TRBD2. Germline assignment: CDR1 SGHRS and CDR2 YFSETQ. CDR3 length equals 16 residues. Unmatched junction bases numbered 6, after V lost 1 base and J lost 3 bases. The CDR3 sequence: CASSLFGSGGVYEQYF. CDR3 in DNA: TGCGCCAGCAGCTTGTTCGGTAGCGGGGGGGTCTACGAGCAGTACTTC.

This chain joins TRBV4-3 and TRBJ1-1; possibly TRBD1 for D (5 bases). The V end was cut by 0 bases, the J end by 1 base, with 15 bases between. This CDR3 has 17 amino acids. From germline, CDR1 is LGHNA and CDR2 YSLEER. The CDR3 reads CASSQDGASATNTEAFF. The CDR3 DNA reads TGCGCCAGCAGCCAAGATGGGGCCAGCGCGACGAACACTGAAGCTTTCTTT.